Included here is one T cell receptor beta chain sequence, with context. CDR1 LNHDA and CDR2 SQIVND come from the germline V gene (reference sequence). The CDR3 length is 16 residues. Deletions cut 5 bases from V and 4 bases from J, with 17 bases between. This sample is part of a study of cytomegalovirus exposure and HLA in healthy donors. The PCR ran on 60 Vbeta and 13 Jbeta primers. The repertoire was sequenced with immunoSEQ multiplex PCR; TCRdb's copy has only in-frame clones and lacks some. The table records about 220,000 clones, around 76% of them present only once. This sequence originates from a man between 35 and 55 years old in good health and CMV-seropositive. The V call is TRBV19, the J call TRBJ1-4, with a tentative D call TRBD1 (6 bases). Material: PBMCs. CDR3: CASSPFGGAFNEKLFF. CDR3 coding DNA: TGTGCCAGTAGTCCGTTCGGGGGGGCCTTTAATGAAAAACTGTTTTTT.